This T cell receptor beta chain is from a study of early stage breast cancer tumors. About this clone: The antigen is not known.

TCRdb's table, derived via immunoSEQ multiplex PCR, lists solely in-frame clones and lacks some. In the table there are fewer than 90,000 clones, more than 65% of which are singletons. CDR3 length equals 14 residues. With 5 bases removed from V and 5 bases from J, the gap between germline ends came to 15 bases. CDR1 LNHDA and CDR2 SQIVND come from the germline V gene (reference sequence). Points from the study as a whole: In about 85% of the 16 patients, blood comparison separated tumor from normal breast.

The clonotype comes from a person in their sixties with breast cancer. What was sequenced was blood. This chain connects TRBV19 to TRBJ2-5; either TRBD1 or TRBD2 may supply D (5 bases each). This CDR3 reads CASSPAGAVETQYF. CDR3 nucleotides: TGTGCCAGTAGTCCCGCCGGGGCAGTGGAGACCCAGTACTTC. Variable domain in full (rest from reference TRBV19 and TRBJ2-5): DGGITQSPKYLFRKEGQNVTLSCEQNLNHDAMYWYRQDPGQGLRLIYYSQIVNDFQKGDIAEGYSVSREKKESFPLTVTSAQKNPTAFYLCASSPAGAVETQYFGPGTRLLVL.